A single sample is the source of the 22 T cell receptor beta chains below, sequenced in a study of human T cells and chemical hapten exposure. MiXCR was run by TCRdb on the RACE reads, yielding one entry per CDR3 protein. The sample lists about 74,000 distinct CDR3 sequences; around 15% were seen once. Time point: pre-sensitization, week 0. Treatment meaning: therapeutic diphenylcyclopropenone sensitization with weekly scalp DPC. This specimen was whole blood, taken in connection with sensitization to the hapten diphenylcyclopropenone (DPC). The receptors shown here come from a woman aged 50 to 65 with alopecia areata. Some clones in this sample may be carry-over from other donors' samples.

V and J are TRBV18 and TRBJ1-6, with TRBD1 as a possible D gene (6 bases). CDR1 is KGHSH, CDR2 LQKENI, per germline. There are 15 residues in the CDR3. V shed 5 bases and J shed 6 bases, with 14 bases lying between them. The CDR3 bases are TGTGCCAGCTCAGCACAGGGAGATTTTAATTCACCCCTCCACTTT. Amino acids: CASSAQGDFNSPLHF.

This chain joins TRBV24-1 and TRBJ2-1; TRBD1 or TRBD2 may be the D gene (5 bases each). Germline V CDR1 and CDR2: KGHDR, SFDVKD. Trimming took 4 bases from V and 0 from J, leaving 12 bases between them. The CDR3 spans 16 residues. In nucleotides, the CDR3 is TGTGCCACCAGTGACCCAGGGAGAAGCTCCTACAATGAGCAGTTCTTC. Translating gives CATSDPGRSSYNEQFF.

The chain couples TRBV19 to TRBJ2-2; D not certain. CDR1 and CDR2 (germline): LNHDA, SQIVND (reference sequence). This CDR3 has 11 residues. Between the trimmed V and J ends, which lost 6 bases and 5 bases, there was a span of 4 bases. The CDR3, as DNA: TGTGCCAGTAGGCCAACCGGGGAGCTGTTTTTT. It yields the protein CASRPTGELFF.

The rearrangement uses TRBV2 and TRBJ2-1; perhaps D is TRBD1 or TRBD2 (5 bases each). CDR1 is SNHLY and CDR2 is FYNNEI in the germline V gene. The CDR3 is 16 residues long. V dropped 5 bases and J dropped 2 bases, with 16 bases sitting between them. CDR3 DNA: TGTGCCAGCAGTCCTTCACGGGGCGTCGCCTACAATGAGCAGTTCTTC. This encodes CASSPSRGVAYNEQFF.

In this sample, this clonotype turned up a few times. DNA for the CDR3: TGTGCCAGCAGCTTAAACCAGGGATTCGATACGCAGTATTTT. Translating it yields CASSLNQGFDTQYF. V gene TRBV7-2 combines with J gene TRBJ2-3, with a possible D match to TRBD1 (5 bases). This CDR3 has 14 residues. Germline V lookup: CDR1 SGHTA, CDR2 FQGNSA. V was pared by 2 bases and J by 6 bases, with 12 bases between.

The V call is TRBV7-2, the J call TRBJ2-5, with D possibly matching TRBD2 (6 bases). Germline lookup yields CDR1 SGHTA and CDR2 FQGNSA. The V and J ends lost 1 base and 5 bases respectively, with 11 bases between them. The CDR3 loop spans 14 amino acids. CDR3 sequence (DNA): TGTGCCAGCAGCTTAGGAGGAGGGTGGGAGACCCAGTACTTC. Translated: CASSLGGGWETQYF.

The sample holds many counts of this clonotype. This chain connects TRBV7-6 to TRBJ2-7; D might be TRBD2 (6 bases). CDR3 length equals 13 residues. Germline V gene sequence: CDR1 SGHVS, CDR2 FNYEAQ. The germline V and J ends were trimmed by 1 base and 4 bases, with 8 bases remaining between them. The DNA for the CDR3 is TGTGCCAGCAGCTTAGGCGCGGGGTACGAGCAGTACTTC. This sequence encodes CASSLGAGYEQYF.

The chain combines TRBV9 with TRBJ1-1; D possibly corresponds to TRBD1 (5 bases). CDR1 and CDR2 from the germline V gene are SGDLS and YYNGEE. V shed 5 bases and J shed 8 bases, with 13 bases lying between them. The CDR3 runs to 12 residues. CDR3 sequence (DNA): TGTGCCAGCAGTCCTGGAGGGGAAGAAGCTTTCTTT. It encodes CASSPGGEEAFF.

The chain couples TRBV2 to TRBJ2-1; no clear D gene. CDR3 size: 10 residues. With 8 bases removed from V and 10 bases from J, the gap between germline ends came to 9 bases. Germline V gene sequence: CDR1 SNHLY, CDR2 FYNNEI. The CDR3 sequence is CASPLFEQFF. As DNA, the CDR3 is TGTGCCAGCCCCCTTTTCGAGCAGTTCTTC.

The chain joins TRBV4-3 to TRBJ2-1, with a possible D match to TRBD2 (6 bases). Trimming pared 2 bases from V and 6 bases from J, leaving 23 bases between. Looked up from germline, CDR1 is LGHNA and CDR2 is YSLEER. The CDR3 consists of 18 residues. In DNA form, the CDR3 reads TGCGCCAGCAGCCAACGTTTCGCAGGGATTTTGACTAGCAATGAGCAGTTCTTC. This translates into CASSQRFAGILTSNEQFF.

This clonotype has a handful of counts. J is TRBJ1-3 and V is TRBV20-1; D gene ambiguous. The V gene lost 5 bases and the J gene lost 0 bases, with 11 bases spanning the gap. CDR3 length: 14 residues. The germline CDR1 and CDR2 sequences are DFQATT and SNEGSKA (reference sequence). DNA for the CDR3: TGCAGTGCTGACGGGGAATACTCTGGAAACACCATATATTTT. It encodes CSADGEYSGNTIYF.

Only a few counts were recorded for this clonotype. The chain combines TRBV11-2 with TRBJ2-5, with unresolved D. This CDR3 contains 14 residues. The germline V and J ends were trimmed by 6 bases and 1 base, with 12 bases remaining between them. Looked up from germline, CDR1 is SGHAT and CDR2 is FQNNGV. As DNA, the CDR3 is TGTGCCAGCAGTCCCGCCCAGATCCAAGAGACCCAGTACTTC. Protein sequence: CASSPAQIQETQYF.

This rearrangement joins TRBV5-4 to TRBJ2-5; 8 bases align to TRBD1. V gave up 2 bases and J gave up 2 bases; unmatched junction bases: 5. The germline V gene encodes CDR1 SGHNT and CDR2 YYREEE (reference sequence). The CDR3 is 15 amino acids. The CDR3 loop reads CASSLPQGVQETQYF. The CDR3 nucleotides read TGTGCCAGCAGCTTACCACAGGGGGTTCAAGAGACCCAGTACTTC.

This clonotype was counted ten times or more. The gene calls are TRBV27 and TRBJ1-5; no clear D gene. CDR1 is MNHEY, CDR2 SMNVEV, per germline (reference sequence). The CDR3 extends over 14 amino acids. V was trimmed by 5 bases and J by 7 bases, leaving 15 bases between them. This chain's CDR3 is CASSSGYNGQPQHF. CDR3 bases: TGTGCCAGCAGTAGCGGTTACAACGGGCAGCCCCAGCATTTT.

In nucleotides, the CDR3 is TGTGCCAGCAGCCAATACCAGGGCAATGAAAAACTGTTTTTT. Translation: CASSQYQGNEKLFF. The chain is built from TRBV14 and TRBJ1-4, with a possible D match to TRBD1 (5 bases). The CDR3 contains 14 residues. V was cut by 2 bases and J by 5 bases, with 9 bases left in between. Germline V gene sequence: CDR1 SGHDN, CDR2 FVKESK. The full variable domain, with the rest looked up from reference TRBV14 and TRBJ1-4, is EAGVTQFPSHSVIEKGQTVTLRCDPISGHDNLYWYRRVMGKEIKFLLHFVKESKQDESGMPNNRFLAERTGGTYSTLKVQPAELEDSGVYFCASSQYQGNEKLFFGSGTQLSVL.

This clonotype was counted ten times or more. This rearrangement joins TRBV4-2 to TRBJ2-7, with 7 bases matching TRBD2. CDR3 size: 15 residues. The V and J ends lost 0 bases and 1 base, in that order; junction bases with no gene match: 3. Per the germline V gene, CDR1 is LGHNA and CDR2 is YNFKEQ. This CDR3 reads CASSQEWRGSYEQYF. Written as DNA, the CDR3 is TGTGCCAGCAGCCAAGAGTGGCGGGGGTCCTACGAGCAGTACTTC.

CDR3 nucleotides: TGCGCCAGCAGGGAGACCGTCCAGTCTGATGAGCAGTTCTTC. It encodes CASRETVQSDEQFF. The chain has TRBV10-1 and TRBJ2-1; no clear D. Per germline, CDR1 WNHNN and CDR2 SYGVQD (reference sequence). This CDR3 has 14 amino acids. The V and J ends lost 6 bases and 8 bases respectively, with 17 bases between them.

V and J are TRBV12-3 or TRBV12-4 and TRBJ1-6; D remains unclear. Trimming removed 3 bases at V and 12 bases at J, with 9 bases between. CDR3 size: 12 residues. The CDR3 region has the DNA TGTGCCAGCAGTTTGGGAATTCAACCCCTCCACTTT. Translation gives CASSLGIQPLHF.

There are a few counts of this clonotype. This chain connects TRBV24-1 to TRBJ2-3; possible D gene TRBD2, 6 bases. The CDR3 runs to 18 residues. Trimming removed 12 bases at V and 0 bases at J, with 27 bases between. From germline, CDR1 is KGHDR and CDR2 SFDVKD. Written as DNA, the CDR3 is TGTGCCGTCGGAGGCCCCTCCGCGGGGCGGTCTAGCACAGATACGCAGTATTTT. Amino acid sequence: CAVGGPSAGRSSTDTQYF.

The chain uses TRBV30 and TRBJ1-4; D is uncertain. In germline, CDR1 is GTSNPN, CDR2 SVGIG (reference sequence). The CDR3 is made up of 14 amino acids. V lost 0 bases, J lost 0 bases, and 5 bases lay in between. CDR3 DNA sequence: TGTGCCTGGAGTGTGGGCACAACTAATGAAAAACTGTTTTTT. Protein sequence: CAWSVGTTNEKLFF.

The table lists this clonotype with a few counts. This sequence joins TRBV28 and TRBJ1-6; D is unresolved. This CDR3 is built from 12 residues. The germline gives CDR1 MDHEN, CDR2 SYDVKM. V lost 5 bases to trimming and J lost 8 bases, with 7 bases between them. CDR3 residues: CASSKTDSPLHF. The CDR3 bases are TGTGCCAGCAGTAAAACAGATTCACCCCTCCACTTT.

This clonotype has a count of ten or more. The chain uses TRBV4-3 and TRBJ2-7; 7 bases line up with TRBD2. Germline CDR1 reads LGHNA; CDR2 reads YSLEER. The CDR3 extends over 16 amino acids. V dropped 4 bases and J dropped 2; count of bases not matched to a gene: 11. CDR3 sequence reads: CASSLQSGLAAYEQYF. For the CDR3, the DNA is TGCGCCAGCAGCCTCCAAAGCGGTCTAGCGGCCTACGAGCAGTACTTC.